This T cell receptor (beta chain) was recovered during a study of T cell repertoires in ileal Crohn's disease. Time point here: neoterminal ileum biopsy at postoperative endoscopy, about 6 months after surgery. Measured with immunoSEQ multiplex PCR; TCRdb has only the in-frame clones, and not every one. The data contain about 2,200 clones, 62% of them seen just once; the ten biggest clones take up around 10%. The V end was cut by 3 bases, the J end by 0 bases, with 9 bases between. Germline CDR1 reads SGHTA; CDR2 reads FQGNSA. The CDR3 runs to 14 residues. Notes on the study in general: Mucosal expansions were suggested to be mainly CD8 T cells. Endoscopic recurrence occurred in every patient whose clonality exceeded 26.8%. Clonal expansions were more frequent in active smokers than non-smokers at surgery.

This clone was detected a few times. No antigen is known for it. The TCR originated in an adult with Crohn's disease. The chain employs TRBV7-2 and TRBJ2-7; D not certain. Sequencing was carried out using ileal tissue. CDR3 loop: CASSFSRSSYEQYF. DNA of the CDR3: TGTGCCAGCAGCTTTAGCCGCAGCTCCTACGAGCAGTACTTC. The full variable domain, its missing parts supplied by reference TRBV7-2 and TRBJ2-7, is GAGVSQSPSNKVTEKGKDVELRCDPISGHTALYWYRQSLGQGLEFLIYFQGNSAPDKSGLPSDRFSAERTGGSVSTLTIQRTQQEDSAVYLCASSFSRSSYEQYFGPGTRLTVT.